Sequencing of this T cell receptor beta chain was carried out in a study of shared clonotypes between healthy human individuals. At the level of the study: Ranging from 18 to 49 in age, donors were two women and a few men.

The authors ran the assay at deep level. Clones were read by immunoSEQ multiplex PCR, and TCRdb kept only the in-frame ones, dropping some. The sample holds around 2.3 million clones, around 95% seen once. Regarding this clone: The antigen is undetermined.

Germline loops: CDR1 MNHNY, CDR2 SVGAGI (reference sequence). This CDR3 has 13 residues. The germline V and J ends were trimmed by 0 bases and 4 bases, with 4 bases remaining between them. Study-wide results and limits: Donor scarcity curtailed the genetic and exposure-history diversity represented herein.

This chain joins TRBV6-6 and TRBJ1-5; D is uncertain. The receptor was isolated from a man aged 18 to 30 in good health. The sequencing input was naive CD4+ T cells sorted from blood. Regarding subset: CD45RA+ positively selected. The CDR3 loop is CASSYSENQPQHF. The CDR3, as DNA: TGTGCCAGCAGTTACTCCGAAAATCAGCCCCAGCATTTT.